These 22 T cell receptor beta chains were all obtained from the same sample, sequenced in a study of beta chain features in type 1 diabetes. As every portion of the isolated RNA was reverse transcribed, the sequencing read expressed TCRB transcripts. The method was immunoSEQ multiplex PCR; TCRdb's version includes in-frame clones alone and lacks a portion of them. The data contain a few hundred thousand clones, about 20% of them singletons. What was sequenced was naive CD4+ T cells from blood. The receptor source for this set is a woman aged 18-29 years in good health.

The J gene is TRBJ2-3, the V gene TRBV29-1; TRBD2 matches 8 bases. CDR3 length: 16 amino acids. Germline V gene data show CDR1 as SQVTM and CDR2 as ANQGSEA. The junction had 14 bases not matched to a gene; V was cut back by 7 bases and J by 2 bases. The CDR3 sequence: CSARRLGREDTDTQYF. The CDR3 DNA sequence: TGCAGCGCCAGAAGGCTCGGGAGGGAGGACACAGATACGCAGTATTTT.

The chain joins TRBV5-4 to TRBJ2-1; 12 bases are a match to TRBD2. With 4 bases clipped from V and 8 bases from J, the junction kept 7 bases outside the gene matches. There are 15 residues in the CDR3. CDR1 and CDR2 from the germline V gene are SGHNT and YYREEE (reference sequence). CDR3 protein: CASSIPSGRADEQFF. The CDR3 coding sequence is TGTGCCAGCAGCATACCTAGCGGGAGGGCTGATGAGCAGTTCTTC.

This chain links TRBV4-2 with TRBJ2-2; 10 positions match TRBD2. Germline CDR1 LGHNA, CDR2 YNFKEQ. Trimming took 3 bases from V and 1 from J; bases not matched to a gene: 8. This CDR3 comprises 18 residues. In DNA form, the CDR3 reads TGTGCCAGCAGCCATCCCATCCGGACTAGCGGGAACACCGGGGAGCTGTTTTTT. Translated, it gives CASSHPIRTSGNTGELFF.

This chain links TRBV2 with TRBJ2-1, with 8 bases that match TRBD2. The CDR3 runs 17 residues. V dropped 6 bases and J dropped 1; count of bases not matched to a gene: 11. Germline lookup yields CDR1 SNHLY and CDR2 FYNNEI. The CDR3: CASRGASGSGSYNEQFF. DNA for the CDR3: TGTGCCAGCAGGGGGGCGAGCGGGAGTGGATCCTACAATGAGCAGTTCTTC. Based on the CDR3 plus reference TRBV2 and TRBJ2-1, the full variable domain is EPEVTQTPSHQVTQMGQEVILRCVPISNHLYFYWYRQILGQKVEFLVSFYNNEISEKSEIFDDQFSVERPDGSNFTLKIRSTKLEDSAMYFCASRGASGSGSYNEQFFGPGTRLTVL.

DNA of the CDR3: TGTGCCAGCAGCGAGAATCGACAGGGGGCTAAGACCTACAATGAGCAGTTCTTC. It specifies CASSENRQGAKTYNEQFF. The chain couples TRBV9 to TRBJ2-1; 10 positions match TRBD1. Germline V lookup: CDR1 SGDLS, CDR2 YYNGEE. V shed 3 bases and J 2 bases; nucleotides not matched to a gene: 11. The CDR3 totals 18 residues.

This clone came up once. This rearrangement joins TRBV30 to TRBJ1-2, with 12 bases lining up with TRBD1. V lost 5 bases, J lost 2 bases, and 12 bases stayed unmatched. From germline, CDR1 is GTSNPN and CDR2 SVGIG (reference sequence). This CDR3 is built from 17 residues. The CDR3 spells CAWLDRDRGQINYGYTF. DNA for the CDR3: TGTGCCTGGCTAGACCGGGACAGGGGGCAGATAAACTATGGCTACACCTTC.

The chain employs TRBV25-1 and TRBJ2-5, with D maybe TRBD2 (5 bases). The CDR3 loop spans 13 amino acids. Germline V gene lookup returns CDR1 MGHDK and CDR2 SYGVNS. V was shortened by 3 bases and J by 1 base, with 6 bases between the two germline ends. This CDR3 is CASSEDFQETQYF. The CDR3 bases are TGTGCCAGCAGTGAGGACTTCCAAGAGACCCAGTACTTC.

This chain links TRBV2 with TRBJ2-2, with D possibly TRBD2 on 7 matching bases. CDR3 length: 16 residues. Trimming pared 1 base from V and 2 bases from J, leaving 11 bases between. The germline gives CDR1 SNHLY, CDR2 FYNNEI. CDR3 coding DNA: TGTGCCAGCAGTGAAGTGGGGGGGGCAAACACCGGGGAGCTGTTTTTT. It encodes CASSEVGGANTGELFF.

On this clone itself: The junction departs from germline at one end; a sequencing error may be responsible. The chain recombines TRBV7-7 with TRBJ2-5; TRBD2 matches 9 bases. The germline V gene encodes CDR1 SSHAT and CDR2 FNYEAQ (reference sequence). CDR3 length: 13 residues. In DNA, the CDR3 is TGTGCTAGCAGCCCCAGCGGGAGGGAGACCCAGTACTTC. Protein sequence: CASSPSGRETQYF.

The CDR3 nucleotides read TGCGCCAGCAGCTTAGAGGGTGAGCTCTCCTACGAGCAGTACTTC. Translating gives CASSLEGELSYEQYF. The J gene is TRBJ2-7, the V gene TRBV5-1, with a tentative D call TRBD2 (5 bases). Germline V lookup: CDR1 SGHRS, CDR2 YFSETQ. The ends were cut back, 2 bases at V and 0 bases at J, with 12 bases in the middle. The CDR3 loop spans 15 amino acids.

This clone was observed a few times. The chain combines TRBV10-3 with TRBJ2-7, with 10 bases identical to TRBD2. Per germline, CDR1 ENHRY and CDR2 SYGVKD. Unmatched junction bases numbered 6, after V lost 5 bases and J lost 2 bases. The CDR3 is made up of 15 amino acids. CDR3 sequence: CAISSLAGVAYEQYF. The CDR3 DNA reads TGTGCCATCAGTTCCCTAGCGGGAGTAGCCTACGAGCAGTACTTC.

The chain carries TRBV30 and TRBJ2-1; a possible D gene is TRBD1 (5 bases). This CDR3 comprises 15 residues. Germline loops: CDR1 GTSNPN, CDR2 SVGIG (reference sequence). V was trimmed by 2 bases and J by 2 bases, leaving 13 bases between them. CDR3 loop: CAWSRPQDPYNEQFF. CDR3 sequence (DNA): TGTGCCTGGAGTAGGCCACAGGACCCCTACAATGAGCAGTTCTTC.

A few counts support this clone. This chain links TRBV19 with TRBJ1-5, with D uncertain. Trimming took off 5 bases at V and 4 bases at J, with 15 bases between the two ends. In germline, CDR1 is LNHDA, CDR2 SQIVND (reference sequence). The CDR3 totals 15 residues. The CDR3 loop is CASSVEFLPNQPQHF. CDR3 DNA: TGTGCCAGTAGTGTGGAGTTTCTCCCTAATCAGCCCCAGCATTTT.

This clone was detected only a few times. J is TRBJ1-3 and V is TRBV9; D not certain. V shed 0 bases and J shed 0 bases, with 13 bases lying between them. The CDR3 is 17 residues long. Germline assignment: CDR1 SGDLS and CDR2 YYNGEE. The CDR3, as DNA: TGTGCCAGCAGCGTAGCTACTGGAGGGCGCTCTGGAAACACCATATATTTT. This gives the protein CASSVATGGRSGNTIYF.

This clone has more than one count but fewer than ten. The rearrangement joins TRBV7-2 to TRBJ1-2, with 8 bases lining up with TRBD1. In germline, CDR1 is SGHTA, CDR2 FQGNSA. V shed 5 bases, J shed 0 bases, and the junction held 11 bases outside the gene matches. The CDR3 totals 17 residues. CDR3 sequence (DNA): TGTGCCAGCAGCCCAAAGGGGGGACAGGTCACTAACTATGGCTACACCTTC. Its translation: CASSPKGGQVTNYGYTF. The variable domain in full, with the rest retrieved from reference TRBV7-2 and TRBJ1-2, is GAGVSQSPSNKVTEKGKDVELRCDPISGHTALYWYRQSLGQGLEFLIYFQGNSAPDKSGLPSDRFSAERTGGSVSTLTIQRTQQEDSAVYLCASSPKGGQVTNYGYTFGSGTRLTVV.

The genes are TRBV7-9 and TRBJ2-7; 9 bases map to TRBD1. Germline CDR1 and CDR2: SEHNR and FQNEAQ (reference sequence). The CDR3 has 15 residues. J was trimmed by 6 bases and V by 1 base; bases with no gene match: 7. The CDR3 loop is CASSLGDREGAEQYF. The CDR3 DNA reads TGTGCCAGCAGCTTAGGGGACAGGGAAGGGGCCGAGCAGTACTTC.

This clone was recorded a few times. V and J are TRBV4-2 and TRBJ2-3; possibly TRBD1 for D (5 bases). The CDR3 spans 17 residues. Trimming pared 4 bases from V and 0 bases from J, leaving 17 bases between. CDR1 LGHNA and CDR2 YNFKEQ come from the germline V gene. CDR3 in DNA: TGTGCCAGCAGCCGACAGACTGGGCGCCCTAGCACAGATACGCAGTATTTT. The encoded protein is CASSRQTGRPSTDTQYF.

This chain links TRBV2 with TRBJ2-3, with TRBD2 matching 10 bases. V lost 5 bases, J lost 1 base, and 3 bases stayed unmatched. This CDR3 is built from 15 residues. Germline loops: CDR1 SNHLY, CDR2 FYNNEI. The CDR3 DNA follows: TGTGCCAGCAGTTCTCTAGCGGGGGGCACAGATACGCAGTATTTT. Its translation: CASSSLAGGTDTQYF.

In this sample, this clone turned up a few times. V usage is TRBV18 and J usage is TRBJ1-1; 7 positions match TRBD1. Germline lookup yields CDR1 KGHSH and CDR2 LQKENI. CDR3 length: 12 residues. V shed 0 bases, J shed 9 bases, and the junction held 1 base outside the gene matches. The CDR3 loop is CASSPPGQKAFF. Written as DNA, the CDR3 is TGTGCCAGCTCACCACCGGGACAGAAAGCTTTCTTT.

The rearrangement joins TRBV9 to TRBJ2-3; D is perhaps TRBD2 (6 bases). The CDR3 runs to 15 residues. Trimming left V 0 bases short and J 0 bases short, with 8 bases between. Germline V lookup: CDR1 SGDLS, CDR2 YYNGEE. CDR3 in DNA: TGTGCCAGCAGCGTAGAGAGCGGGAGCACAGATACGCAGTATTTT. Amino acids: CASSVESGSTDTQYF. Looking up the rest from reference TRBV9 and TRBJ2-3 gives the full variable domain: DSGVTQTPKHLITATGQRVTLRCSPRSGDLSVYWYQQSLDQGLQFLIQYYNGEERAKGNILERFSAQQFPDLHSELNLSSLELGDSALYFCASSVESGSTDTQYFGPGTRLTVL.

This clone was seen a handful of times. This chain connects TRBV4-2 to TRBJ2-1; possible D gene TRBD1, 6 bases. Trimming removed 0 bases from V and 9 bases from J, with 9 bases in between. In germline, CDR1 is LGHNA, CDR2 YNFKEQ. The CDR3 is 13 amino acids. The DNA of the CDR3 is TGTGCCAGCAGCCAAGAGGCCAGGGGTGAGCAGTTCTTC. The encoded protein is CASSQEARGEQFF.

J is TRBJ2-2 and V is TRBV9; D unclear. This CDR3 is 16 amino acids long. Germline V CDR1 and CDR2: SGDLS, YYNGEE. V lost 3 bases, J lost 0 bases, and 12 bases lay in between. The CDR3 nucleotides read TGTGCCAGCAGCGCAAAGACTCGATCGAACACCGGGGAGCTGTTTTTT. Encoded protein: CASSAKTRSNTGELFF. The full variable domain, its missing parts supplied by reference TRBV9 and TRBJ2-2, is DSGVTQTPKHLITATGQRVTLRCSPRSGDLSVYWYQQSLDQGLQFLIQYYNGEERAKGNILERFSAQQFPDLHSELNLSSLELGDSALYFCASSAKTRSNTGELFFGEGSRLTVL.